This TCR beta chain was retrieved from a study of early stage breast cancer tumors. The wider study: ER+/PR+/HER2- status applied to about 70% of the 16 invasive breast tumors. Regarding the study as a whole: Bulk DNA sequencing of unsorted cells missed chain pairing and markers.

A remark on this clone: Its antigen is undetermined.

Each sample had two DNA replicates, roughly 0.5 ug blood or about 1.5 ug tissue. Produced via immunoSEQ multiplex PCR; TCRdb's table is partial and in-frame only. Among fewer than 75,000 clones, about 74% were seen once, and the ten largest hold roughly 3.4%. The sequenced sample consisted of blood. The sequence was collected from a person between 30 and 45 years old with breast cancer.

CDR3 residues: CASGRTSANEQFF. The CDR3, as DNA: TGTGCCAGCGGTCGGACTAGCGCCAATGAGCAGTTCTTC. This chain joins TRBV2 and TRBJ2-1; 9 positions agree with TRBD2. The CDR3 length is 13 residues. Germline V gene lookup returns CDR1 SNHLY and CDR2 FYNNEI. The junction had 5 bases not matched to a gene; V was cut back by 8 bases and J by 6 bases.